This entry lists 4 T cell receptor beta chains sequenced from one sample in a study of Graves' ophthalmopathy and Graves' hyperthyroidism. Transcripts of RNA were the source for amplifying TCR beta CDR3 regions. A first-round RT-PCR used HTBI primers, followed by a second-round multiplex PCR. Each CDR3 protein is one row after TCRdb ran MiXCR on the multiplex PCR reads. The sample yields about 550,000 distinct CDR3 sequences, about two fifths seen once. The source material was peripheral blood or thyroid tissue (not recorded which). The receptors come from an adult man with Graves' hyperthyroidism.

This clonotype was observed once. The rearrangement links TRBV29-1 to TRBJ1-3, with TRBD1 identical over 9 bases. This CDR3 has 14 amino acids. The J segment lost 0 bases and the V segment lost 8 bases, leaving 5 bases of the junction unmatched. CDR1 SQVTM and CDR2 ANQGSEA come from the germline V gene. The CDR3 is CSTGQGFSGNTIYF. CDR3 DNA: TGCAGCACTGGACAGGGGTTCTCTGGAAACACCATATATTTT.

In its sample, this clonotype was seen many times. This chain connects TRBV7-9 to TRBJ1-2; the D is unclear. V was cut by 2 bases and J by 3 bases, with 13 bases left in between. The CDR3 has 15 amino acids. Germline V CDR1 and CDR2: SEHNR, FQNEAQ (reference sequence). The CDR3 nucleotides are TGTGCCAGCAGCTTAATTAACAGTAATCACTATGGCTACACCTTC. It yields the protein CASSLINSNHYGYTF.

This clonotype was detected ten times or more. V is TRBV12-3 or TRBV12-4 and J is TRBJ1-4; TRBD1 is a possible D gene (6 bases). Trimming stripped 8 bases from V and 5 bases from J, with 18 bases between. The CDR3 runs 15 residues. The chain's CDR3 is CASGSGEFPNEKLFF. CDR3 DNA sequence: TGTGCCAGCGGGTCAGGGGAGTTCCCCAATGAAAAACTGTTTTTT.

This clonotype was counted between two and nine times. The chain couples TRBV5-1 to TRBJ1-1; 7 bases fit TRBD1. Germline loops: CDR1 SGHRS, CDR2 YFSETQ. The trim removed 2 bases at V and 1 base at J, leaving 5 bases unmatched. The CDR3 is 15 residues long. CDR3: CASSFDTGANTEAFF. CDR3 DNA: TGCGCCAGCAGCTTTGACACAGGGGCGAACACTGAAGCTTTCTTT.